This TCR beta chain was recorded in a study of patients and donors after allogeneic stem cell transplantation. Trimming removed 1 base from V and 5 bases from J; junction bases left unmatched: 4. This CDR3 contains 16 residues. Germline loops: CDR1 LGHDT, CDR2 YNNKEL (reference sequence). TCRdb re-derived calls from the RT-PCR reads in MiXCR, one entry per CDR3 protein. The sample yields roughly 230,000 distinct CDR3 sequences, 11% to 15% seen once. The sample taken for sequencing was blood, either unsorted or a sorted T cell fraction (not recorded which). The rearrangement uses TRBV3-1 and TRBJ2-1; 11 bases are a match to TRBD2. The clonotype originates from a human donor who was either an allogeneic HSCT recipient or a stem cell or donor lymphocyte infusion donor (not recorded which). It is not recorded whose cells these are; they may come from a transplant donor. As DNA, the CDR3 is TGTGCCAGCAGCCAAGTGGGACTAGCGGTTAACAATGAGCAGTTCTTC. This sequence encodes CASSQVGLAVNNEQFF.